The 21 T cell receptor beta chains presented below share a single source sample, sequenced in a study of CD8 T cells in ankylosing spondylitis (dated by TCRdb to 2015 to 2018). The investigation overall reported the following: A TCR beta motif of fewer than 10 highly homologous amino acid variants appeared characteristic of blood from ankylosing spondylitis patients.

The method behind the library was 5' RACE. TCRdb names Illumina HiSeq 2500 as the instrument used. TCRdb reprocessed the public reads (quality trimming at Q25 with fastp, clone calling with MiXCR) and kept in-frame beta chains. For every CDR3 protein sequence, its rows merge into one entry that carries the most common genes and DNA. This sample lists approximately 400,000 distinct CDR3 sequences; 15% to 20% were detected once. Approximately 1% of the sample is taken by the ten largest. These TCRs' antigens remain unknown. The sequenced material came from blood, either unsorted or a sorted T cell fraction (not recorded which). All receptors come from a male donor with ankylosing spondylitis.

This clonotype was counted ten times or more. This chain links TRBV11-2 with TRBJ1-3; D gene uncertain. Germline V CDR1 and CDR2: SGHAT, FQNNGV. V was clipped by 4 bases and J by 0 bases, with 7 bases between them. CDR3 size: 14 residues. CDR3 protein: CASSSRYSGNTIYF. In DNA, the CDR3 is TGTGCCAGCAGCTCGCGGTACTCTGGAAACACCATATATTTT.

This clonotype has a count of ten or more. The genes are TRBV5-1 and TRBJ2-7; D call uncertain. Germline values: CDR1 SGHRS, CDR2 YFSETQ. The CDR3 consists of 14 residues. Trimming cost V 4 bases and J 1 base, with 12 bases left between them. CDR3 in amino acids: CASSPNYSSYEQYF. Here the CDR3 DNA reads TGCGCCAGCAGCCCGAATTACAGTTCCTACGAGCAGTACTTC.

The chain recombines TRBV9 with TRBJ2-5; TRBD2 matches 7 bases. The CDR3 is 16 residues long. The junction had 9 bases not matched to a gene; V was cut back by 4 bases and J by 0 bases. Germline CDR1 is SGDLS and CDR2 is YYNGEE. The CDR3 DNA is TGTGCCAGCAGCCCTCATAGCGGGTACCACCAAGAGACCCAGTACTTC. Protein product: CASSPHSGYHQETQYF.

This clonotype came up many times. The genes are TRBV4-3 and TRBJ2-1, with TRBD2 as a possible D gene (6 bases). Trimming left V 0 bases short and J 9 bases short, with 15 bases between. Germline V CDR1 and CDR2: LGHNA, YSLEER. The CDR3 is 15 residues long. This CDR3 is CASSQDRGGNTEQFF. Written as DNA, the CDR3 is TGCGCCAGCAGCCAAGATAGGGGCGGGAACACTGAGCAGTTCTTC.

Many counts were recorded for this clonotype. The rearrangement uses TRBV7-9 and TRBJ2-2; D gene ambiguous. Trimming left V 6 bases short and J 4 bases short, with 9 bases between. This CDR3 is built from 13 residues. The germline V gene has CDR1 SEHNR and CDR2 FQNEAQ (reference sequence). The CDR3 is CASRNDGTGELFF. The CDR3 nucleotides are TGTGCCAGCAGAAACGATGGCACCGGGGAGCTGTTTTTT.

The rearrangement links TRBV20-1 to TRBJ1-5; 8 bases agree with TRBD1. CDR1 DFQATT and CDR2 SNEGSKA come from the germline V gene (reference sequence). V lost 6 bases to trimming and J lost 2 bases; unmatched junction nucleotides: 6. The CDR3 consists of 14 residues. The CDR3 DNA follows: TGCAGTGCCCTTGGGACAGGACGCAATCAGCCCCAGCATTTT. Translated, it gives CSALGTGRNQPQHF.

The chain carries TRBV5-1 and TRBJ1-2, with 8 bases that match TRBD1. V lost 4 bases to trimming and J lost 0 bases; unmatched junction nucleotides: 2. The CDR3 contains 14 residues. Germline CDR1 SGHRS, CDR2 YFSETQ. In DNA, the CDR3 is TGCGCCAGCAGCCAACAGGGGGCTAACTATGGCTACACCTTC. Amino acids: CASSQQGANYGYTF.

This clonotype was seen a handful of times. The rearrangement links TRBV12-3 or TRBV12-4 to TRBJ1-2, with TRBD1 identical over 7 bases. The V segment lost 6 bases and the J segment 5 bases; nucleotides outside the gene matches: 9. The CDR3 sequence is 14 residues long. The CDR3 loop reads CASSQDRIGYGYTF. DNA for the CDR3: TGTGCCAGCAGCCAGGACAGGATTGGGTATGGCTACACCTTC.

CDR3 sequence: CATSGGDRAYGYTF. The CDR3 DNA sequence: TGTGCCACCAGCGGGGGAGACAGGGCTTATGGCTACACCTTC. The rearrangement links TRBV15 to TRBJ1-2, with 7 nucleotides matching TRBD1. Trimming at V came to 5 bases and at J to 5 bases, leaving 8 bases not matched to a gene. CDR1 is LNHNV and CDR2 is YYDKDF in the germline V gene (reference sequence). The CDR3 totals 14 residues.

This sequence joins TRBV3-1 and TRBJ1-1; D possibly corresponds to TRBD1 (6 bases). Trimming stripped 5 bases from V and 1 base from J, with 11 bases between. The CDR3 has 14 residues. Germline CDR1 is LGHDT and CDR2 is YNNKEL (reference sequence). The CDR3 DNA reads TGTGCCAGCAGCAGGGGGGTCGGGAACACTGAAGCTTTCTTT. Its protein is CASSRGVGNTEAFF.

This clonotype has only a few counts. This rearrangement joins TRBV10-2 to TRBJ2-1, with 8 bases fitting TRBD1. The junction had 15 bases not matched to a gene; V was cut back by 5 bases and J by 0 bases. Germline V gene data show CDR1 as WSHSY and CDR2 as SAAADI. There are 19 residues in the CDR3. The CDR3 coding sequence is TGCGCCAGCAGTTCAGACGGCCGTTCAACAGGGGGCTCCTACAATGAGCAGTTCTTC. It is translated as CASSSDGRSTGGSYNEQFF.

The chain has TRBV6-1 and TRBJ1-3; D gene unclear. The germline gives CDR1 MNHNS, CDR2 SASEGT. This CDR3 is 13 amino acids long. Trimming stripped 6 bases from V and 1 base from J, with 7 bases between. The CDR3 is CASRLPSGNTIYF. The DNA for the CDR3 is TGTGCCAGCAGACTACCGTCTGGAAACACCATATATTTT.

This clonotype has just a few counts. The chain is built from TRBV11-2 and TRBJ2-1, with D possibly TRBD2 on 5 matching bases. The CDR3 extends over 15 amino acids. The germline V gene encodes CDR1 SGHAT and CDR2 FQNNGV. V was trimmed by 5 bases and J by 4 bases, leaving 15 bases between them. This chain's CDR3 is CASSPSRSWYNEQFF. The CDR3 DNA follows: TGTGCCAGCAGCCCTAGCCGGAGCTGGTACAATGAGCAGTTCTTC. The full variable domain, in which reference TRBV11-2 and TRBJ2-1 provide the parts outside the CDR3, is EAGVAQSPRYKIIEKRQSVAFWCNPISGHATLYWYQQILGQGPKLLIQFQNNGVVDDSQLPKDRFSAERLKGVDSTLKIQPAKLEDSAVYLCASSPSRSWYNEQFFGPGTRLTVL.

This sequence joins TRBV6-4 and TRBJ1-3; D is perhaps TRBD1 (5 bases). V was cut by 0 bases and J by 0 bases, with 9 bases left in between. Germline V CDR1 and CDR2: MRHNA, SNTAGT. This CDR3 contains 16 residues. The CDR3 is CASSDSRQHSGNTIYF. CDR3 in DNA: TGTGCCAGCAGTGACTCGAGACAGCACTCTGGAAACACCATATATTTT.

The sample holds many counts of this clonotype. The V gene is TRBV9, the J gene TRBJ1-1, with no clear D. CDR3 length: 14 residues. V shed 0 bases and J shed 4 bases, with 10 bases lying between them. Per the germline V gene, CDR1 is SGDLS and CDR2 is YYNGEE. The CDR3 nucleotides are TGTGCCAGCAGCGTAGATCCAGGAACCACTGAAGCTTTCTTT. This codes for CASSVDPGTTEAFF. The full variable domain, with the rest looked up from reference TRBV9 and TRBJ1-1, is DSGVTQTPKHLITATGQRVTLRCSPRSGDLSVYWYQQSLDQGLQFLIQYYNGEERAKGNILERFSAQQFPDLHSELNLSSLELGDSALYFCASSVDPGTTEAFFGQGTRLTVV.

In its sample, this clonotype was seen a few times. The chain is built from TRBV19 and TRBJ1-5, with 7 bases matching TRBD1. The CDR3 is 14 amino acids. In germline, CDR1 is LNHDA, CDR2 SQIVND (reference sequence). The ends lost 7 bases at V and 1 base at J; junction bases unmatched: 4. CDR3 region: CASIDRVSNQPQHF. CDR3 bases: TGTGCCAGTATCGACAGGGTAAGCAATCAGCCCCAGCATTTT.

This chain uses TRBV7-9 with TRBJ1-1; D perhaps matches TRBD1 (6 bases). With 2 bases removed from V and 2 bases from J, the gap between germline ends came to 12 bases. The CDR3 consists of 15 residues. The V gene's germline CDR1 is SEHNR and CDR2 FQNEAQ (reference sequence). CDR3 DNA: TGTGCCAGCAGCTTATTGGTCAGGGGAAACACTGAAGCTTTCTTT. Its protein product is CASSLLVRGNTEAFF.

This clonotype was recorded at least ten times. The gene calls are TRBV12-3 or TRBV12-4 and TRBJ1-1; no firm D call. The CDR3 is made up of 12 amino acids. V lost 6 bases to trimming and J lost 10 bases, with 15 bases between them. The CDR3 spells CASSPLGFGAFF. The CDR3 nucleotides are TGTGCCAGCAGCCCTTTGGGTTTTGGAGCTTTCTTT.

A few counts support this clonotype. V is TRBV24-1 and J is TRBJ2-3; 10 bases fit TRBD2. Germline CDR1 is KGHDR and CDR2 is SFDVKD. This CDR3 comprises 15 residues. V was pared by 4 bases and J by 4 bases, with 4 bases of the junction left unmatched. CDR3 region: CATSEPSGSSDTQYF. As DNA, the CDR3 is TGTGCCACCAGTGAACCTAGCGGGAGTTCAGATACGCAGTATTTT.

This clonotype showed up many times. The chain combines TRBV7-9 with TRBJ2-1, with D maybe TRBD1 (5 bases). The V and J ends lost 6 bases and 7 bases respectively, with 16 bases between them. Per germline, CDR1 SEHNR and CDR2 FQNEAQ (reference sequence). CDR3 length: 14 amino acids. The CDR3, as DNA: TGTGCCAGCAGTGGGGCTAGAGTACAAAATGAGCAGTTCTTC. Translated: CASSGARVQNEQFF.

The genes are TRBV6-1 and TRBJ1-2; D might be TRBD1 (5 bases). Between the trimmed V and J ends, which lost 5 bases and 5 bases, there was a span of 18 bases. CDR1 MNHNS and CDR2 SASEGT come from the germline V gene. There are 15 residues in the CDR3. The CDR3 spells CASSKLSGTEYGYTF. CDR3 in DNA: TGTGCCAGCAGTAAACTATCCGGGACCGAGTATGGCTACACCTTC.